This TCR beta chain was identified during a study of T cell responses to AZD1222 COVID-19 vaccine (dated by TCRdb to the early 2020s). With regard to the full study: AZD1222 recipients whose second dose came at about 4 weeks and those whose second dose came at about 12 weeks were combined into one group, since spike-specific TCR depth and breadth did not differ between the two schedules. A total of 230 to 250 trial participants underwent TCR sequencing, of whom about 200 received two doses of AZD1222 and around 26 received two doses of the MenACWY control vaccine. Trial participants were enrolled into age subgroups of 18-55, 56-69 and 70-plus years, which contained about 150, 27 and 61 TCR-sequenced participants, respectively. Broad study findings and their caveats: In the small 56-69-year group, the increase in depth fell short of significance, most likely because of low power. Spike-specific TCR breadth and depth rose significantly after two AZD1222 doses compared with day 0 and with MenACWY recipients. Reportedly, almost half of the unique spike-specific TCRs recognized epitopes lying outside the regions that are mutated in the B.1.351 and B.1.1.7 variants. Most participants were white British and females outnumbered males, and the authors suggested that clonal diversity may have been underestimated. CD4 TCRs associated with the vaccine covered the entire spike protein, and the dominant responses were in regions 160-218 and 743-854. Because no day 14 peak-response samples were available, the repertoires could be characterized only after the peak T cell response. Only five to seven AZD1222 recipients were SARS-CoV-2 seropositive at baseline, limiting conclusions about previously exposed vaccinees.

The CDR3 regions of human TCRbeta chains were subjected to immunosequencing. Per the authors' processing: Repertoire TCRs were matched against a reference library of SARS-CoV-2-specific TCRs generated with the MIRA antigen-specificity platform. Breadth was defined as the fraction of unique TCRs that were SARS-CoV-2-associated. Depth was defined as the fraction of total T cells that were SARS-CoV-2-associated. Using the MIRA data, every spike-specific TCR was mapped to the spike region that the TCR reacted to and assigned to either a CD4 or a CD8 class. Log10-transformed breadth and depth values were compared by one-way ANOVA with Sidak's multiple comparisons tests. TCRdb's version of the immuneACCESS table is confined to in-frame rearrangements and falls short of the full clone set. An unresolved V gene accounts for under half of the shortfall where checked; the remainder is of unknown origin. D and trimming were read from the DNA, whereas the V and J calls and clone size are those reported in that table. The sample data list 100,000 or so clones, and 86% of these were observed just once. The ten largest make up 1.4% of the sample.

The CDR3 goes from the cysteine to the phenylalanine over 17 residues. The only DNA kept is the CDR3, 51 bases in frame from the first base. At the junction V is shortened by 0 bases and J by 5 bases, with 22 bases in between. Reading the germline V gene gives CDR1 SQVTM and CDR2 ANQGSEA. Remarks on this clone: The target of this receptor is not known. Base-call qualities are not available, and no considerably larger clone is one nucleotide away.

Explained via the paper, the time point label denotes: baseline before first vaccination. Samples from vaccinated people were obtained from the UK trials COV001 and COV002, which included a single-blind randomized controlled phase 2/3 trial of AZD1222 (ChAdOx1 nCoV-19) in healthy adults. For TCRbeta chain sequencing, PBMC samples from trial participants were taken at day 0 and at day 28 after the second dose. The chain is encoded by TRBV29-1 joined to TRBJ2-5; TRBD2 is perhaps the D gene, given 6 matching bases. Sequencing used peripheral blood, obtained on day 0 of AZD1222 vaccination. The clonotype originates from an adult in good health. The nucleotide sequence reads TGCAGCGTTGAAGACCTTGCGGAGGGTGGAGAGGTGGAGACCCAGTACTTC. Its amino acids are CSVEDLAEGGEVETQYF.